This paragraph covers one T cell receptor beta chain sequence. Sequencing was performed with immunoSEQ multiplex PCR; in TCRdb, only in-frame clones are kept and a portion is missing. The table includes 250,000 to 350,000 clones, about 90% detected once. Germline V gene data show CDR1 as SNHLY and CDR2 as FYNNEI. The CDR3 is 11 amino acids. The ends were cut back, 5 bases at V and 2 bases at J, with 2 bases in the middle. The data belong to a study of blood T cell repertoires in COVID-19. Whole-study context: Sites across the United States, Italy and Spain contributed samples from acute and convalescent COVID-19. PBMCs, B-cell-depleted T cells, or T cells provided the cDNA or gDNA that made up the material.

The receptor's source is a man between 18 and 29 years old with active or convalescent COVID-19. The material sequenced was peripheral blood. The V call is TRBV2, the J call TRBJ2-3; the D is unclear. The CDR3 DNA reads TGTGCCAGCAGTTACACAGATACGCAGTATTTT. Amino acids: CASSYTDTQYF.